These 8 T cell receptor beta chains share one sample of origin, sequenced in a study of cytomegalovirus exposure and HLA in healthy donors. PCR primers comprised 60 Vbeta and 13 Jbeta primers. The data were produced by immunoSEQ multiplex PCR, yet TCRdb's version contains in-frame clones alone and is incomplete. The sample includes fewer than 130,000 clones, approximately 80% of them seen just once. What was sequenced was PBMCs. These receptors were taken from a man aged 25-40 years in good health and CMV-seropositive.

For the CDR3, the DNA is TGTGCCAGTAGCAGCGACCCGTCCCTCTTATATAGCAATCAGCCCCAGCATTTT. Translating gives CASSSDPSLLYSNQPQHF. V is TRBV19 and J is TRBJ1-5; no clear D gene. The CDR3 covers 18 residues. Trimming removed 6 bases at V and 0 bases at J, with 21 bases between. Germline CDR1 reads LNHDA; CDR2 reads SQIVND (reference sequence).

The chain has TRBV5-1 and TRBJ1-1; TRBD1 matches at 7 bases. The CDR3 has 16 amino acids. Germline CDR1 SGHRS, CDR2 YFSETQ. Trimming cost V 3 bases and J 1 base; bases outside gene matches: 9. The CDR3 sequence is CASSWKTGTENTEAFF. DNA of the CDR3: TGCGCCAGCAGCTGGAAGACCGGGACAGAGAACACTGAAGCTTTCTTT.

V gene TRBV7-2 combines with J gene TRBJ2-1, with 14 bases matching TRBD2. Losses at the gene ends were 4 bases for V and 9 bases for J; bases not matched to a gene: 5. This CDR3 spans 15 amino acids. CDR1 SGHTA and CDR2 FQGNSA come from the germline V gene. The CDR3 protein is CASSWTSGGHGEQFF. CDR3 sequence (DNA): TGTGCCAGCAGCTGGACTAGCGGGGGGCATGGTGAGCAGTTCTTC.

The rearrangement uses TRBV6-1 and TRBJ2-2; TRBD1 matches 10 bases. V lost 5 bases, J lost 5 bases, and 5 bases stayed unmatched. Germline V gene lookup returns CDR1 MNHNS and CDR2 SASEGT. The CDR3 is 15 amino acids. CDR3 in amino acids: CASSLRDRGTGELFF. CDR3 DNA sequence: TGTGCCAGCAGTTTGCGGGACAGGGGTACCGGGGAGCTGTTTTTT.

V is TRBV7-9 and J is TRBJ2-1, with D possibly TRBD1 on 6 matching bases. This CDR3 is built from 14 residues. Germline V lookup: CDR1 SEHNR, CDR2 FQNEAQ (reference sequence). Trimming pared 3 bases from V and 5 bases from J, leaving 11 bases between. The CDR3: CASSFTDSDNEQFF. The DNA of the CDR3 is TGTGCCAGCAGCTTCACGGACAGCGACAATGAGCAGTTCTTC.

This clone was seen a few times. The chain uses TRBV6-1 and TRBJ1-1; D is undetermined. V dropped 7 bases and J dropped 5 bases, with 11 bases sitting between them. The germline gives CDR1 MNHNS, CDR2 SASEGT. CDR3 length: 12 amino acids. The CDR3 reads CASIRQATEAFF. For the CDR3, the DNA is TGTGCCAGCATCCGTCAGGCGACTGAAGCTTTCTTT.

The CDR3 DNA reads as TGTGCCAGCAGCTTGAGACTAGCGGGGAACACCGGGGAGCTGTTTTTT. As protein: CASSLRLAGNTGELFF. J is TRBJ2-2 and V is TRBV7-2; 10 bases match TRBD2. This CDR3 has 16 residues. CDR1 and CDR2 (germline): SGHTA, FQGNSA. V dropped 3 bases and J dropped 1; count of bases not matched to a gene: 2.

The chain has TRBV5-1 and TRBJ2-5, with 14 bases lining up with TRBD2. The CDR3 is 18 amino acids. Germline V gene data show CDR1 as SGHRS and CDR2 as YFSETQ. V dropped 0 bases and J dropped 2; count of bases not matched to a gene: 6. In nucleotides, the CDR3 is TGCGCCAGCAGCTTGGGTGCCGGACTAGCGGGGGGACAAGAGACCCAGTACTTC. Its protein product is CASSLGAGLAGGQETQYF.